This T cell receptor beta chain originates from a study of CD8 T cells in Susac syndrome. The study sequenced TCR beta in blood CD8+ and CD4+ T cells. It was treatment-naive patients with stable or active relapsing-remitting disease who made up the multiple sclerosis controls. It was negative isolation that provided the CD8+ and CD4+ T cells, whereas TEMRA cells were enriched by FACS. With random hexamers, 0.5 to 1 ug RNA was reverse transcribed. Amplification of TCR beta CDR3 used immunoSEQ multiplex PCR across 54 Vbeta and 13 Jbeta. TCRdb itself ran the immunoSEQ multiplex PCR reads through MiXCR, one entry per CDR3 protein. The sample has about 300,000 distinct CDR3 sequences, around 85% seen once. With 5 bases removed from V and 4 bases from J, the gap between germline ends came to 11 bases. The CDR3 runs to 14 residues.

The sample comprised CD8+ T cells from PBMCs. The V gene is TRBV12-3 or TRBV12-4, the J gene TRBJ1-4, with a tentative D call TRBD1 (5 bases). The clonotype was recovered from a human donor with multiple sclerosis. Here the CDR3 reads CASSGTFVNEKLFF. CDR3 sequence (DNA): TGTGCCAGCAGTGGGACCTTTGTTAATGAAAAACTGTTTTTT.